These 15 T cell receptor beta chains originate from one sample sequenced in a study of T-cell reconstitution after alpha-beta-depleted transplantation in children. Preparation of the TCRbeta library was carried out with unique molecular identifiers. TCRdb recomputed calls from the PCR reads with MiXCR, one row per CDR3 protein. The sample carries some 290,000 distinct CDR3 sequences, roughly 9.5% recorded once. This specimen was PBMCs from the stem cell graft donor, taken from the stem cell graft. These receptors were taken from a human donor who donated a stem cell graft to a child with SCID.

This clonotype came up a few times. As DNA, the CDR3 is TGCGCCAGCAGCCAAGCATCGACCTCGGGTGCTGGAAACACCATATATTTT. The encoded protein is CASSQASTSGAGNTIYF. The genes are TRBV4-1 and TRBJ1-3; D is unresolved. Germline V gene sequence: CDR1 MGHRA, CDR2 YSYEKL. The ends were cut back, 1 base at V and 2 bases at J, with 15 bases in the middle. The CDR3 contains 17 residues.

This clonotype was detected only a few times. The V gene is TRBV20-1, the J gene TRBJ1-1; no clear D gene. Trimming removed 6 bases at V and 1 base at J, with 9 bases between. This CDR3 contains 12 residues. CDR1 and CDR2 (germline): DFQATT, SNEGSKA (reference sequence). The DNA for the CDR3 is TGCAGTGCGCCAGGACCGAACACTGAAGCTTTCTTT. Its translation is CSAPGPNTEAFF.

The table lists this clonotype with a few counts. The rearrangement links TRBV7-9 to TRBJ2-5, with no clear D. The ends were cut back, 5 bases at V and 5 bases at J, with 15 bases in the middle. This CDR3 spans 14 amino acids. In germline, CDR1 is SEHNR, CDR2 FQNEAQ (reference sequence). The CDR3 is CASSLEGVRETQYF. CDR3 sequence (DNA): TGTGCCAGCAGCCTAGAAGGAGTGAGGGAGACCCAGTACTTC.

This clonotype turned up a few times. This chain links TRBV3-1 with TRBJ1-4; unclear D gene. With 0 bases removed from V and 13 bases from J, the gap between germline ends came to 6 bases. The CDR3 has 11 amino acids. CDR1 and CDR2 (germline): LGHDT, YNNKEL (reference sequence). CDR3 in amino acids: CASSQEGGLFF. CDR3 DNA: TGTGCCAGCAGCCAAGAAGGAGGACTGTTTTTT.

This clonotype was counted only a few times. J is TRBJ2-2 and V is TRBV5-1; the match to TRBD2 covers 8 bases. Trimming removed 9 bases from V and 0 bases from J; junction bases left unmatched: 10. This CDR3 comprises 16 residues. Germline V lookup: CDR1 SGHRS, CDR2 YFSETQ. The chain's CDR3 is CATPHRGGPNTGELFF. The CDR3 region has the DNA TGCGCCACCCCTCATCGGGGGGGCCCGAACACCGGGGAGCTGTTTTTT.

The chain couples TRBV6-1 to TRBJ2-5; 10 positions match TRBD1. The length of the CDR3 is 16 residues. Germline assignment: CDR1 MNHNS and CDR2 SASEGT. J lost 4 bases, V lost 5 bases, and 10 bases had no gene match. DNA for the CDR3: TGTGCCAGCAGTAGCCTACTTGGACAGGGGGGAGAGACCCAGTACTTC. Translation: CASSSLLGQGGETQYF.

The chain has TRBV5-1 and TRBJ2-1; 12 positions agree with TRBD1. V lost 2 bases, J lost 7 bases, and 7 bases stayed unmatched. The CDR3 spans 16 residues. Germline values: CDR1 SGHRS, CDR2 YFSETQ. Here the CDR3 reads CASSFGTGGAQNEQFF. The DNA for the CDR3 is TGCGCCAGCAGCTTTGGGACAGGGGGCGCGCAGAATGAGCAGTTCTTC. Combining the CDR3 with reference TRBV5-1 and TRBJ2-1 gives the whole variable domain KAGVTQTPRYLIKTRGQQVTLSCSPISGHRSVSWYQQTPGQGLQFLFEYFSETQRNKGNFPGRFSGRQFSNSRSEMNVSTLELGDSALYLCASSFGTGGAQNEQFFGPGTRLTVL.

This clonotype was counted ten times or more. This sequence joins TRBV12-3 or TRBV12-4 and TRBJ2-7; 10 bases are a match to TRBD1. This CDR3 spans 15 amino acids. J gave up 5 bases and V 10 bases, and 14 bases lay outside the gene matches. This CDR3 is CATTRGDRGRHEQYF. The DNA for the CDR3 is TGTGCCACCACCCGGGGGGACAGGGGACGGCACGAGCAGTACTTC.

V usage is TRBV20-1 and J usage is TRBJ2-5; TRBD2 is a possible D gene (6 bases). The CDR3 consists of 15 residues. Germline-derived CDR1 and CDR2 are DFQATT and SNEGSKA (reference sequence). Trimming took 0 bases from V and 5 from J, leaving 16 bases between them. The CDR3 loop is CSAREFRGFGETQYF. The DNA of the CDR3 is TGCAGTGCTAGAGAGTTTCGGGGGTTTGGGGAGACCCAGTACTTC.

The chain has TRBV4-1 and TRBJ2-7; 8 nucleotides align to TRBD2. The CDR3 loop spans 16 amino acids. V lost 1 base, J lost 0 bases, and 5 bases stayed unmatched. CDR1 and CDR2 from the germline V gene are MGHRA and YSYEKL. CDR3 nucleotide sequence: TGCGCCAGCAGCCAAGCCCACGGGGGGGCCTCCTACGAGCAGTACTTC. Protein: CASSQAHGGASYEQYF.

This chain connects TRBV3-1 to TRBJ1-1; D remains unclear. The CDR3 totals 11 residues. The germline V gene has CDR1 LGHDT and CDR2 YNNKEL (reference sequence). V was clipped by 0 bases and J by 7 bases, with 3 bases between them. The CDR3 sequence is CASSQESEAFF. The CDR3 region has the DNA TGTGCCAGCAGCCAAGAAAGTGAAGCTTTCTTT.

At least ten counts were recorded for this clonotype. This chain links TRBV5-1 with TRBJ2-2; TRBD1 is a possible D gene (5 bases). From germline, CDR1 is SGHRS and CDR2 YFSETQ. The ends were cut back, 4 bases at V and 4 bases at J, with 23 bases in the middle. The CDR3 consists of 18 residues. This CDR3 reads CASSHLTAGSDFTGELFF. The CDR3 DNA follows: TGCGCCAGCAGCCACCTAACGGCAGGGTCGGATTTCACCGGGGAGCTGTTTTTT. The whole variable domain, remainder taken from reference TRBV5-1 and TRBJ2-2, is KAGVTQTPRYLIKTRGQQVTLSCSPISGHRSVSWYQQTPGQGLQFLFEYFSETQRNKGNFPGRFSGRQFSNSRSEMNVSTLELGDSALYLCASSHLTAGSDFTGELFFGEGSRLTVL.

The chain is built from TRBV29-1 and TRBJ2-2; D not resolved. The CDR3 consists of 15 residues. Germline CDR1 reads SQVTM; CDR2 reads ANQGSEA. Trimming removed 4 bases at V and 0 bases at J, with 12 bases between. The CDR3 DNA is TGCAGCGTTGTTAGAGGTGGAGCGAACACCGGGGAGCTGTTTTTT. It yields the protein CSVVRGGANTGELFF.

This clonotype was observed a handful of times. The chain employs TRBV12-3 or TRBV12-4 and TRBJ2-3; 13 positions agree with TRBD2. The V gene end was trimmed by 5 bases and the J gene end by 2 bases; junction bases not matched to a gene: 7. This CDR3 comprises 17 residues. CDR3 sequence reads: CASSLGTSGDLTDTQYF. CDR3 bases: TGTGCCAGCAGTCTTGGGACTAGCGGGGATCTCACAGATACGCAGTATTTT.

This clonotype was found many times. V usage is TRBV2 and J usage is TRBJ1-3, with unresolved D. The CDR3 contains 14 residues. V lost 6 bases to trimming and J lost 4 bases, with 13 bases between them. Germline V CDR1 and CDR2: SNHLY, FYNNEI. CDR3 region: CASRDGALGNTIYF. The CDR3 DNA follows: TGTGCCAGCAGAGACGGCGCTTTAGGAAACACCATATATTTT. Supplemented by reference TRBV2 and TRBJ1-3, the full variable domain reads EPEVTQTPSHQVTQMGQEVILRCVPISNHLYFYWYRQILGQKVEFLVSFYNNEISEKSEIFDDQFSVERPDGSNFTLKIRSTKLEDSAMYFCASRDGALGNTIYFGEGSWLTVV.